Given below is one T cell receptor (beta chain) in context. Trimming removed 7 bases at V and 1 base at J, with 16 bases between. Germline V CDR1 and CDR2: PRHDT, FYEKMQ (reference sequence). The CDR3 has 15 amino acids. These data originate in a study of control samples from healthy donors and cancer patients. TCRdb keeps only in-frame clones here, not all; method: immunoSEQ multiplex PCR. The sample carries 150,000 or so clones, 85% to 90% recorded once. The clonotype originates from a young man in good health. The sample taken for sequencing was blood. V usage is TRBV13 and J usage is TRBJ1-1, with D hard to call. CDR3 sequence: CASIGTGSGNTEAFF. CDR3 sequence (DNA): TGTGCCAGCATAGGTACGGGGAGTGGGAACACTGAAGCTTTCTTT.